The clone carrying this TCR beta chain has a handful of counts. Trimming cost V 5 bases and J 8 bases; bases outside gene matches: 7. Germline CDR1 reads SGHTA; CDR2 reads FQGNSA. The CDR3 extends over 15 amino acids. Unique molecular identifiers were incorporated during preparation of the TCRbeta library. TCRdb used MiXCR to reprocess the PCR reads, holding one entry per CDR3 protein. In the table there are around 370,000 distinct CDR3 sequences, approximately 10% of which are singletons. This sample was taken from a study of T-cell reconstitution after alpha-beta-depleted transplantation in children.

The receptor was derived from a human donor who donated a stem cell graft to a child with acute lymphoblastic leukemia. The sequencing here drew on PBMCs from the stem cell graft donor, taken from the stem cell graft. V usage is TRBV7-2 and J usage is TRBJ2-1; TRBD2 aligns across 12 bases. In DNA form, the CDR3 reads TGTGCCAGCAGCCGACTAGCGGGAGACGGCTATGAGCAGTTCTTC. Translated, it gives CASSRLAGDGYEQFF.